This TCR beta chain stems from a study of blood T cell repertoires in COVID-19. About the research overall: COVID-19 samples, acute and convalescent, were from the United States, Italy and Spain.

Deletions cut 0 bases from V and 3 bases from J, with 3 bases between. This CDR3 has 13 residues. Germline V gene data show CDR1 as SGHTA and CDR2 as FQGNSA. In the original processing: Reference gene primer amplification in the assay estimated nucleated cell counts. This table comes from immunoSEQ multiplex PCR, and its TCRdb copy is limited to in-frame clones, with some not included. That table supplies the V and J calls and clone size; D and trimming were determined from the DNA. The repertoire holds over 200,000 clones, approximately 81% seen once, with around 9% in the top ten. What was sequenced was PBMCs or T cells enriched from blood (not recorded which). The sequence came from a woman between 45 and 60 years old with acute COVID-19. The V and J genes are TRBV7-2 and TRBJ1-5, with D hard to call. The CDR3 DNA sequence: TGTGCCAGCAGCTTAGCCTTCAATCAGCCCCAGCATTTT. It specifies CASSLAFNQPQHF.